What follows describes a single T cell receptor (beta chain). Individuals aged roughly 18 to 95 years were recruited from about two dozen US areas. The protocol was immunoSEQ multiplex PCR, while the TCRdb copy is restricted to in-frame clones and leaves out a portion. The sample shows about 200,000 clones, 80% to 90% of them seen only once. From germline, CDR1 is MRHNA and CDR2 SNTAGT. The ends lost 2 bases at V and 3 bases at J; junction bases unmatched: 1. This CDR3 comprises 14 residues. This specimen belongs to a study of blood T cell repertoires in COVID-19. Turning to the study itself: Italy, Spain and the United States were the sources of the convalescent and acute COVID-19 samples.

The J gene is TRBJ2-7, the V gene TRBV6-4, with 10 bases that match TRBD2. The clonotype comes from a woman aged 40 to 55 with acute COVID-19. Input material: PBMCs or T cells enriched from blood (not recorded which). DNA for the CDR3: TGTGCCAGCAGTGACCCTAGCGGGAGCTACGAGCAGTACTTC. Amino acid sequence: CASSDPSGSYEQYF.